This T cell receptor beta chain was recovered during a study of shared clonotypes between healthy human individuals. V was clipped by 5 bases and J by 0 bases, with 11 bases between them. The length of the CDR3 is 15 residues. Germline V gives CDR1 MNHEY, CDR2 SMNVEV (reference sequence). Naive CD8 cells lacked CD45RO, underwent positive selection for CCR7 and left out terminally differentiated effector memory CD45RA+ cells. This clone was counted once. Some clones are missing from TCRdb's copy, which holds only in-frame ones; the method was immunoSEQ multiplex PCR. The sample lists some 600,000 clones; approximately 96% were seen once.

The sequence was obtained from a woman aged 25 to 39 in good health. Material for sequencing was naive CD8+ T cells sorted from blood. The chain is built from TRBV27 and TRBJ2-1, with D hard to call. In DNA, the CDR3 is TGTGCCAGCAGTCGTCCCCCGAGCTCCTACAATGAGCAGTTCTTC. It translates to CASSRPPSSYNEQFF.